This TCR beta chain was recorded in a study of blood T cell repertoires in COVID-19. Turning to the study itself: The study drew acute and convalescent COVID-19 samples from the United States, Italy and Spain.

The V gene's germline CDR1 is SGHAT and CDR2 FQNNGV. The length of the CDR3 is 17 residues. Trimming at V came to 5 bases and at J to 0 bases, leaving 12 bases not matched to a gene. In its sample, this clone was seen once. Authors' methods: Amplified reference gene primers provided the basis for estimating nucleated cell counts. Generated by immunoSEQ multiplex PCR, the TCRdb table keeps only in-frame clones and is missing some. V and J calls and clone size are as listed in that table; D and trimming were resolved from the DNA. The table records some 150,000 clones, roughly 85% of them present only once.

This receptor was identified in a man aged 70-80 years with acute or convalescent COVID-19. The V call is TRBV11-2, the J call TRBJ2-7; 8 bases agree with TRBD1. Material: peripheral blood. CDR3 protein: CASSPNPRDRSSYEQYF. The CDR3 DNA reads as TGTGCCAGCAGCCCGAACCCTCGGGACAGGTCCTCCTACGAGCAGTACTTC.